These 30 T cell receptor beta chains were sequenced from one sample in a study of blood T cell repertoires in COVID-19. Repertoires were generated with immunoSEQ multiplex PCR, while TCRdb's copy carries only in-frame clones and drops some. The sample consists of roughly 73,000 clones, approximately 80% of them appearing once. Sequencing was performed on peripheral blood. These TCRs come from a human donor in a cohort sampled during active COVID-19.

This rearrangement joins TRBV11-2 to TRBJ1-6; D unclear. Looked up from germline, CDR1 is SGHAT and CDR2 is FQNNGV. The CDR3 extends over 15 amino acids. V shed 5 bases and J shed 7 bases, with 15 bases lying between them. The CDR3 DNA is TGTGCCAGCAGCGCCCGACTAAGAGGGAATTCACCCCTCCACTTT. Amino acids: CASSARLRGNSPLHF.

The chain recombines TRBV7-9 with TRBJ1-6; TRBD1 might be the D (6 bases). The germline V gene has CDR1 SEHNR and CDR2 FQNEAQ (reference sequence). Between the trimmed V and J ends, which lost 6 bases and 8 bases, there was a span of 8 bases. The CDR3 loop spans 12 amino acids. The CDR3 protein is CASRDSDSPLHF. Here the CDR3 DNA reads TGTGCCAGCAGGGACAGTGATTCACCCCTCCACTTT.

This clone has just a few counts. The CDR3 is CASSESGEGEQYF. CDR3 nucleotide sequence: TGTGCCAGCAGCGAAAGCGGGGAGGGGGAGCAGTACTTC. The V gene is TRBV11-2, the J gene TRBJ2-7; 7 bases agree with TRBD2. The CDR3 length is 13 residues. Per germline, CDR1 SGHAT and CDR2 FQNNGV. The J segment lost 7 bases and the V segment lost 5 bases, leaving 8 bases of the junction unmatched.

V gene TRBV7-2 combines with J gene TRBJ2-2; 11 nucleotides line up with TRBD2. Trimming removed 5 bases from V and 5 bases from J; junction bases left unmatched: 4. Germline V gives CDR1 SGHTA, CDR2 FQGNSA. The CDR3 sequence is 15 residues long. CDR3 sequence (DNA): TGTGCCAGCAGCCCCGGGACTAGCGGAACCGGGGAGCTGTTTTTT. It translates to CASSPGTSGTGELFF.

The chain is built from TRBV5-5 and TRBJ2-5, with a possible D match to TRBD2 (6 bases). The CDR3 totals 15 residues. The ends were cut back, 4 bases at V and 1 base at J, with 14 bases in the middle. The germline gives CDR1 SGHKS, CDR2 YYEKEE (reference sequence). CDR3 protein: CASSGGTLRQETQYF. Here the CDR3 DNA reads TGTGCCAGCAGCGGGGGGACCCTCCGCCAAGAGACCCAGTACTTC.

In its sample, this clone was seen once. The V gene is TRBV18, the J gene TRBJ2-3; 10 nucleotides align to TRBD1. CDR3 length: 16 amino acids. Germline CDR1 and CDR2: KGHSH and LQKENI. V lost 1 base, J lost 3 bases, and 4 bases stayed unmatched. CDR3 in amino acids: CASSPQRQGATDTQYF. CDR3 bases: TGTGCCAGCTCACCACAAAGACAGGGGGCGACAGATACGCAGTATTTT.

V usage is TRBV28 and J usage is TRBJ1-1; D possibly corresponds to TRBD1 (5 bases). Germline V gene lookup returns CDR1 MDHEN and CDR2 SYDVKM. V lost 2 bases and J 0 bases, leaving 7 bases between the germline ends. CDR3 length: 14 amino acids. This CDR3 is CASSLAGVNTEAFF. DNA for the CDR3: TGTGCCAGCAGTTTAGCGGGGGTGAACACTGAAGCTTTCTTT.

J is TRBJ2-3 and V is TRBV4-3; D is possibly TRBD2 (6 bases). Germline V lookup: CDR1 LGHNA, CDR2 YSLEER. The CDR3 consists of 16 residues. With 0 bases removed from V and 3 bases from J, the gap between germline ends came to 13 bases. This CDR3 is CASSQDMGTFTDTQYF. CDR3 coding DNA: TGCGCCAGCAGCCAAGATATGGGGACTTTTACAGATACGCAGTATTTT.

V and J are TRBV15 and TRBJ1-4; tentative D call: TRBD1 (5 bases). CDR1 and CDR2 (germline): LNHNV, YYDKDF (reference sequence). The CDR3 has 15 amino acids. The germline V and J ends were trimmed by 0 bases and 8 bases, with 13 bases remaining between them. The CDR3 region is CATSRDGSKGEKLFF. CDR3 sequence (DNA): TGTGCCACCAGCAGAGATGGTAGCAAGGGGGAAAAACTGTTTTTT.

Here the CDR3 reads CAWSVRYTGNSYEQYF. In nucleotides, the CDR3 is TGTGCCTGGAGTGTACGATACACAGGGAACTCCTACGAGCAGTACTTC. The J gene is TRBJ2-7, the V gene TRBV30, with D possibly TRBD1 on 6 matching bases. CDR3 length equals 16 residues. Trimming shortened V by 0 bases and J by 0 bases, and 15 bases separated the two germline ends. CDR1 is GTSNPN and CDR2 is SVGIG in the germline V gene (reference sequence).

The chain employs TRBV6-4 and TRBJ2-3; 8 nucleotides align to TRBD1. This CDR3 has 16 amino acids. Germline V lookup: CDR1 MRHNA, CDR2 SNTAGT. The ends lost 0 bases at V and 6 bases at J; junction bases unmatched: 8. The CDR3 nucleotides read TGTGCCAGCAGTGACTCGAGGGGGACAGGATCGGATACGCAGTATTTT. Its protein product is CASSDSRGTGSDTQYF.

The V gene is TRBV6-1, the J gene TRBJ1-1; possibly TRBD1 for D (5 bases). This CDR3 is 15 amino acids long. V was cut by 1 base and J by 8 bases, with 17 bases left in between. CDR1 and CDR2 from the germline V gene are MNHNS and SASEGT. This CDR3 reads CASSEEGGRAGEAFF. The DNA of the CDR3 is TGTGCCAGCAGTGAAGAAGGTGGCAGGGCGGGGGAAGCTTTCTTT.

This sequence joins TRBV29-1 and TRBJ2-7; possibly TRBD1 for D (5 bases). The CDR3 loop spans 15 amino acids. The germline V and J ends were trimmed by 4 bases and 2 bases, with 18 bases remaining between them. Germline V gives CDR1 SQVTM, CDR2 ANQGSEA. The CDR3 bases are TGCAGCGTTGTGTTAATTGACTCACAGGCCTACGAGCAGTACTTC. This encodes CSVVLIDSQAYEQYF.

This chain uses TRBV20-1 with TRBJ2-2; 9 positions agree with TRBD2. Germline V CDR1 and CDR2: DFQATT, SNEGSKA (reference sequence). V trimming: 3 bases; J trimming: 7 bases; junction bases outside the gene matches: 6. CDR3 length: 14 residues. The CDR3 sequence: CSASSGRRVGELFF. CDR3 DNA sequence: TGCAGTGCTAGTAGCGGGAGAAGGGTCGGGGAGCTGTTTTTT.

This clone appeared a single time. The rearrangement uses TRBV7-9 and TRBJ1-1, with 7 bases lining up with TRBD1. There are 13 residues in the CDR3. The trim removed 4 bases at V and 7 bases at J, leaving 6 bases unmatched. CDR1 is SEHNR, CDR2 FQNEAQ, per germline (reference sequence). DNA of the CDR3: TGTGCCAGCAGCTACAGGGGTTCCGGTGAAGCTTTCTTT. Protein sequence: CASSYRGSGEAFF.

In this sample, this clone turned up a few times. The chain couples TRBV5-5 to TRBJ2-7; the match to TRBD2 covers 9 bases. CDR1 and CDR2 from the germline V gene are SGHKS and YYEKEE (reference sequence). The CDR3 has 16 amino acids. Trimming cost V 1 base and J 3 bases; bases outside gene matches: 8. CDR3 in DNA: TGTGCCAGCAGCTTGTCCCAGCGGGAGGAATTCTACGAGCAGTACTTC. This sequence encodes CASSLSQREEFYEQYF. Full variable domain (outside the CDR3, taken from reference TRBV5-5 and TRBJ2-7): DAGVTQSPTHLIKTRGQQVTLRCSPISGHKSVSWYQQVLGQGPQFIFQYYEKEERGRGNFPDRFSARQFPNYSSELNVNALLLGDSALYLCASSLSQREEFYEQYFGPGTRLTVT.

The chain links TRBV5-6 to TRBJ1-4; D is possibly TRBD1 (5 bases). CDR3 length: 14 residues. Trimming removed 4 bases at V and 3 bases at J, with 10 bases between. CDR1 is SGHDT and CDR2 is YYEEEE in the germline V gene. CDR3 region: CASSKGLPNEKLFF. Written as DNA, the CDR3 is TGTGCCAGCAGCAAGGGACTCCCTAATGAAAAACTGTTTTTT.

This clone was counted between two and nine times. The chain has TRBV2 and TRBJ2-6; tentative D call: TRBD2 (5 bases). Trimming removed 8 bases from V and 3 bases from J, with 8 bases in between. This CDR3 spans 13 amino acids. Germline CDR1 reads SNHLY; CDR2 reads FYNNEI. CDR3 DNA: TGTGCCAGCTTGGGGAGTGGGGCCAACGTCCTGACTTTC. Translation: CASLGSGANVLTF.

CDR3 amino acids: CAIKAPAVDTQYF. In DNA, the CDR3 is TGTGCCATCAAGGCCCCAGCGGTAGATACGCAGTATTTT. The chain combines TRBV10-3 with TRBJ2-3; the D gene is possibly TRBD2 (5 bases). Germline-derived CDR1 and CDR2 are ENHRY and SYGVKD. The CDR3 totals 13 residues. With 7 bases removed from V and 5 bases from J, the gap between germline ends came to 13 bases.

V gene TRBV5-5 combines with J gene TRBJ1-1; perhaps TRBD1 as D (6 bases). The CDR3 is 15 amino acids. Germline V gives CDR1 SGHKS, CDR2 YYEKEE (reference sequence). Trimming shortened V by 0 bases and J by 3 bases, and 12 bases separated the two germline ends. CDR3 protein: CASSLAPGEYTEAFF. The CDR3 nucleotides read TGTGCCAGCAGCTTGGCCCCAGGGGAGTACACTGAAGCTTTCTTT.

This rearrangement joins TRBV7-7 to TRBJ2-2; D might be TRBD2 (6 bases). V was trimmed by 2 bases and J by 5 bases, leaving 12 bases between them. From germline, CDR1 is SSHAT and CDR2 FNYEAQ (reference sequence). This CDR3 spans 15 amino acids. This CDR3 reads CASSLSGVETGELFF. The CDR3 nucleotides read TGTGCCAGCAGCTTATCGGGGGTAGAGACCGGGGAGCTGTTTTTT.

The chain links TRBV29-1 to TRBJ2-5, with D tentatively TRBD1 (6 bases). V was pared by 6 bases and J by 4 bases, with 12 bases between. Germline lookup yields CDR1 SQVTM and CDR2 ANQGSEA. The CDR3 extends over 12 amino acids. This chain's CDR3 is CSVLEGGETQYF. The CDR3 coding sequence is TGCAGCGTACTGGAAGGGGGAGAGACCCAGTACTTC.

The genes are TRBV28 and TRBJ2-5; 8 nucleotides agree with TRBD2. With 3 bases clipped from V and 1 base from J, the junction kept 4 bases outside the gene matches. There are 15 residues in the CDR3. Germline assignment: CDR1 MDHEN and CDR2 SYDVKM. The CDR3 sequence: CASSFSLAGQETQYF. Written as DNA, the CDR3 is TGTGCCAGCAGTTTCAGCCTAGCGGGCCAAGAGACCCAGTACTTC.

The chain links TRBV15 to TRBJ1-1; no firm D call. There are 13 residues in the CDR3. The germline CDR1 and CDR2 sequences are LNHNV and YYDKDF (reference sequence). V was cut by 0 bases and J by 5 bases, with 7 bases left in between. The CDR3 region is CATSRDYNTEAFF. The CDR3 nucleotides read TGTGCCACCAGCAGAGATTATAATACTGAAGCTTTCTTT.

V gene TRBV7-2 combines with J gene TRBJ2-7; 8 bases are shared with TRBD2. The CDR3 covers 13 residues. Germline V CDR1 and CDR2: SGHTA, FQGNSA. Unmatched junction bases numbered 4, after V lost 3 bases and J lost 6 bases. The CDR3 nucleotides read TGTGCCAGCAGCTTGACCGGGACTAGCGAGCAGTACTTC. It codes for CASSLTGTSEQYF.

The chain is built from TRBV7-9 and TRBJ1-4; 9 nucleotides match TRBD1. Germline CDR1 SEHNR, CDR2 FQNEAQ (reference sequence). V gave up 5 bases and J gave up 8 bases; unmatched junction bases: 12. The CDR3 extends over 16 amino acids. In nucleotides, the CDR3 is TGTGCCAGCAGCGAGACAGGGGGGACGAGGATAGAAAAACTGTTTTTT. Translating gives CASSETGGTRIEKLFF.

The V and J genes are TRBV3-1 (or the pseudogene TRBV3-2) and TRBJ2-2; D is undetermined. Trimming pared 3 bases from V and 1 base from J, leaving 6 bases between. Germline-derived CDR1 and CDR2 are LGHDT and YNNKEL (reference sequence). The CDR3 is 14 amino acids. For the CDR3, the DNA is TGTGCCAGCAGCCAGAGTCTGAACACCGGGGAGCTGTTTTTT. Its protein product is CASSQSLNTGELFF.

The chain employs TRBV5-1 and TRBJ2-7, with 10 positions matching TRBD1. The CDR3 is 15 amino acids. CDR1 SGHRS and CDR2 YFSETQ come from the germline V gene. The V segment lost 4 bases and the J segment 3 bases; nucleotides outside the gene matches: 7. The CDR3 sequence is CASSPSGQGLYEQYF. The CDR3 DNA reads as TGCGCCAGCAGCCCATCGGGACAGGGGCTCTACGAGCAGTACTTC.

This clone was seen only a few times. The rearrangement links TRBV5-5 to TRBJ2-1; D not certain. The germline V and J ends were trimmed by 3 bases and 9 bases, with 13 bases remaining between them. CDR1 SGHKS and CDR2 YYEKEE come from the germline V gene (reference sequence). The CDR3 is made up of 13 amino acids. CDR3 residues: CASSSRSSTEQFF. The CDR3 DNA reads as TGTGCCAGCAGCTCCCGGAGTAGCACTGAGCAGTTCTTC.

Only one count was recorded for this clone. The genes are TRBV10-3 and TRBJ2-3; a possible D gene is TRBD1 (5 bases). This CDR3 spans 14 amino acids. Trimming removed 3 bases at V and 5 bases at J, with 12 bases between. Germline loops: CDR1 ENHRY, CDR2 SYGVKD. Here the CDR3 DNA reads TGTGCCATCAGTGAACGGTCAAGGGGAGATACGCAGTATTTT. Translated, it gives CAISERSRGDTQYF.